This T cell receptor (beta chain) was identified during a study of beta chain features in type 1 diabetes. Across the whole study: Regarding age, gender and cell yields, patients proved similar to healthy donors. Findings and limits, study-wide: cDNA-based sequencing might over-represent cells highly expressing TCR. The naive, central memory and Treg TCRB repertoires of patients appeared to be more similar to one another than those of healthy donors. TCRB CDR3 length was moderately but significantly reduced in all four CD4+ subsets of Type 1 diabetes patients.

The entirety of the isolated RNA underwent reverse transcription, so expressed TCRB transcripts were sequenced. Method: immunoSEQ multiplex PCR; TCRdb's copy keeps in-frame clones and lacks some. This sample has around 200,000 clones, with 10% to 15% found just once. Germline V lookup: CDR1 SEHNR, CDR2 FQNEAQ (reference sequence). This CDR3 has 14 amino acids. V lost 5 bases and J lost 4, with 13 bases in between. This clone was detected a few times. What it binds is not known. The sequenced sample was central memory CD4+ T cells from blood. The clonotype originates from a woman aged 18-35 years in good health. The V and J genes are TRBV7-9 and TRBJ2-3, with D possibly being TRBD1 (6 bases). The CDR3 loop is CASSQQGGPDTQYF. Written as DNA, the CDR3 is TGTGCCAGCAGCCAACAGGGCGGGCCAGATACGCAGTATTTT.